The TCR beta chain under discussion was sequenced for a study of blood T cell repertoires in COVID-19. Study summary: PBMCs, B-cell-depleted T cells, or T cells provided the cDNA or gDNA that made up the material.

Per the study methods: Researchers report that nucleated cell counts were estimated from reference gene primer amplification. Profiled with immunoSEQ multiplex PCR; TCRdb holds only in-frame clones, not every one. V and J calls plus clone size are reproduced from that table; the DNA served to infer D and trimming. The sample lists tens of thousands of clones, nearly 80% occurring once. This clone turned up a few times. The V gene end was trimmed by 6 bases and the J gene end by 1 base; junction bases not matched to a gene: 3. The length of the CDR3 is 15 residues. Germline V gene sequence: CDR1 SNHLY, CDR2 FYNNEI.

V and J are TRBV2 and TRBJ1-5; 10 nucleotides align to TRBD1. This receptor was identified in a human donor in a cohort sampled during active COVID-19. What was sequenced was peripheral blood. In DNA, the CDR3 is TGTGCCAGCAGCAGGGACAGGGGAAGCAATCAGCCCCAGCATTTT. Translated, it gives CASSRDRGSNQPQHF.